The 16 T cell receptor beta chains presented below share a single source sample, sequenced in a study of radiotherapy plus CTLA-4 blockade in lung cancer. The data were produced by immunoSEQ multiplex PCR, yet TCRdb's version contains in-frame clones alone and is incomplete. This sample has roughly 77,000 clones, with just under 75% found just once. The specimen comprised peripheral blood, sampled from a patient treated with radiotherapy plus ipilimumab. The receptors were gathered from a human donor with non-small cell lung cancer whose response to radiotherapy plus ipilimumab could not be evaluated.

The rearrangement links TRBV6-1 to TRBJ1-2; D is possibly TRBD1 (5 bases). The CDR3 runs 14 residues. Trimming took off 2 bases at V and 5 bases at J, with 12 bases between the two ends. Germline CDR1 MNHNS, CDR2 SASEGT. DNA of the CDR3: TGTGCCAGCAGTGAACAGGGTTATGGGTATGGCTACACCTTC. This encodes CASSEQGYGYGYTF.

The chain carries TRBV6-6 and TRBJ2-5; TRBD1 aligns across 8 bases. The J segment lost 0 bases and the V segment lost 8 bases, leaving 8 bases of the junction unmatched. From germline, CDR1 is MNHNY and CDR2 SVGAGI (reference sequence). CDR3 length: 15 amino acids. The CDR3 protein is CASAGTGSYQETQYF. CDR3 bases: TGTGCCAGCGCCGGGACAGGCAGTTACCAAGAGACCCAGTACTTC.

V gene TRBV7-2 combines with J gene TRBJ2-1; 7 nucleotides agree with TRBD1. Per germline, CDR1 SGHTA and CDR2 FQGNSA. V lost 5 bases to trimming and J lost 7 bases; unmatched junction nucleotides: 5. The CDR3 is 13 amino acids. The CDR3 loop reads CASSNRQGNEQFF. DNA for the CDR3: TGTGCCAGCAGCAACCGACAGGGAAATGAGCAGTTCTTC.

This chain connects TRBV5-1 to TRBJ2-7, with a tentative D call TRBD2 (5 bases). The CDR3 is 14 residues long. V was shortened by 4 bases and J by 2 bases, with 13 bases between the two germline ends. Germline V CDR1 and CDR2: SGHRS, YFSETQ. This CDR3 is CASSRTDYTYEQYF. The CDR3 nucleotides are TGCGCCAGCAGCCGGACTGACTATACCTACGAGCAGTACTTC.

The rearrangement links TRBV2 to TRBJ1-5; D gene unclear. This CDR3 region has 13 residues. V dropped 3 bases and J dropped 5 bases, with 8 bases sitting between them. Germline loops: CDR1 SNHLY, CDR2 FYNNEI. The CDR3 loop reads CASSEGRDQPQHF. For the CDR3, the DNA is TGTGCCAGCAGTGAGGGTCGGGATCAGCCCCAGCATTTT. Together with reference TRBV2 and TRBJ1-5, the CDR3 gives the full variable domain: EPEVTQTPSHQVTQMGQEVILRCVPISNHLYFYWYRQILGQKVEFLVSFYNNEISEKSEIFDDQFSVERPDGSNFTLKIRSTKLEDSAMYFCASSEGRDQPQHFGDGTRLSIL.

The CDR3, as DNA: TGTGCCAGCAGCAAAAAGAACACTGAAGCTTTCTTT. Translation gives CASSKKNTEAFF. This sequence joins TRBV6-5 and TRBJ1-1, with no clear D. CDR1 and CDR2 from the germline V gene are MNHEY and SVGAGI. Trimming cost V 6 bases and J 1 base, with 6 bases left between them. The CDR3 covers 12 residues.

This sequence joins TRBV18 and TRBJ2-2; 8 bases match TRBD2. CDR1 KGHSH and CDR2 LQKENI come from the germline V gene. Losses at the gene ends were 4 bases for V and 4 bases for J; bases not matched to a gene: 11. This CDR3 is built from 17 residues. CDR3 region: CASSQNPGLEGTGELFF. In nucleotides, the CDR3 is TGTGCCAGCTCACAAAACCCGGGACTAGAGGGCACCGGGGAGCTGTTTTTT.

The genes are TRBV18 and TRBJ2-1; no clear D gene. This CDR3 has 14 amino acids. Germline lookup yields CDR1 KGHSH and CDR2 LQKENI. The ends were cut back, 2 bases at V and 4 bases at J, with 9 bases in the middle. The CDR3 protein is CASSPGGGYNEQFF. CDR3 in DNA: TGTGCCAGCTCACCAGGTGGCGGATACAATGAGCAGTTCTTC.

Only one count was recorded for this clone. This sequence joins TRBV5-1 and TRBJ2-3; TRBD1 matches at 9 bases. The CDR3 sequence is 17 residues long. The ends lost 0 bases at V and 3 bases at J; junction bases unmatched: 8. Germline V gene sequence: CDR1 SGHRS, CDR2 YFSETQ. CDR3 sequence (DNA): TGCGCCAGCAGCTTGGTACTAGGGACAGGGCGGACAGATACGCAGTATTTT. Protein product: CASSLVLGTGRTDTQYF. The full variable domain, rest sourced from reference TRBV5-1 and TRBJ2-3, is KAGVTQTPRYLIKTRGQQVTLSCSPISGHRSVSWYQQTPGQGLQFLFEYFSETQRNKGNFPGRFSGRQFSNSRSEMNVSTLELGDSALYLCASSLVLGTGRTDTQYFGPGTRLTVL.

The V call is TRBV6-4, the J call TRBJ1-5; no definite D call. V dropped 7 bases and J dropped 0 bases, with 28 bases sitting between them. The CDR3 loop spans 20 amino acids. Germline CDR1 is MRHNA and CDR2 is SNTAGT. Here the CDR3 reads CASIFEEKGHLGSSNQPQHF. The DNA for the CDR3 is TGTGCCAGCATTTTTGAAGAAAAGGGTCACCTCGGGAGTAGCAATCAGCCCCAGCATTTT.

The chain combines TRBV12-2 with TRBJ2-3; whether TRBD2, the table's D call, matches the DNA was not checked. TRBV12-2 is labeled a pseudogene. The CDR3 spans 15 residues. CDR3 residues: CASRLPGLAIDTQYF. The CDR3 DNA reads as TGTGCAAGTCGTCTCCCGGGACTAGCCATAGATACGCAGTATTTT.

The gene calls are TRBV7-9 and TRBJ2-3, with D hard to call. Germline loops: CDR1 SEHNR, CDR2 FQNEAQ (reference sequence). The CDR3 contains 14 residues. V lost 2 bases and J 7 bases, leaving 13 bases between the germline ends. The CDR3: CASSLNSARYTQYF. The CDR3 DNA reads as TGTGCCAGCAGCTTAAATTCGGCTAGGTATACGCAGTATTTT.

Here the CDR3 DNA reads TGTGCCTGGAGTTCGGGGGGGCAATTGAATGAGCAGTTCTTC. This sequence encodes CAWSSGGQLNEQFF. The chain combines TRBV30 with TRBJ2-1; the match to TRBD2 covers 8 bases. The CDR3 runs to 14 residues. V gave up 2 bases and J gave up 7 bases; unmatched junction bases: 7. Looked up from germline, CDR1 is GTSNPN and CDR2 is SVGIG (reference sequence).

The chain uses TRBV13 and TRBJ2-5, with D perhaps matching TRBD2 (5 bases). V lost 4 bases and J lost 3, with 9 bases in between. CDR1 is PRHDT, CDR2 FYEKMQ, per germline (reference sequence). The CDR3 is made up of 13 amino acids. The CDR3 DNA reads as TGTGCCAGCAGCTCAATCGGGAAAGAGACCCAGTACTTC. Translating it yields CASSSIGKETQYF.

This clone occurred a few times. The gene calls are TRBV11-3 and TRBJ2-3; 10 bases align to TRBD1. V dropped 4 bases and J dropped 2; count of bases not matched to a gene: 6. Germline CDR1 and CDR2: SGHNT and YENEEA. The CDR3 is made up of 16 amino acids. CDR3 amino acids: CASSYAGTGDTDTQYF. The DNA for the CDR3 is TGTGCCAGCAGCTACGCCGGGACAGGGGACACAGATACGCAGTATTTT. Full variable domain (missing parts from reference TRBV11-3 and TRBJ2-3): EAGVVQSPRYKIIEKKQPVAFWCNPISGHNTLYWYLQNLGQGPELLIRYENEEAVDDSQLPKDRFSAERLKGVDSTLKIQPAELGDSAVYLCASSYAGTGDTDTQYFGPGTRLTVL.

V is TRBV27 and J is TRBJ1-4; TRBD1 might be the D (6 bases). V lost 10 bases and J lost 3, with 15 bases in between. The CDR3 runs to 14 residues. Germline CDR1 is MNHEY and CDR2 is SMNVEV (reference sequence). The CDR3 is CATSRGGSNEKLFF. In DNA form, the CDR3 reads TGTGCCACCAGCCGCGGGGGCTCTAATGAAAAACTGTTTTTT.